The clone carrying this T cell receptor beta chain was picked up one time. These data belong to a study of blood T cell repertoires in COVID-19. Turning to the study itself: Some COVID-19 samples were acute and others convalescent; all came from the United States, Italy and Spain. Sample material is recorded as cDNA or gDNA derived from T cells, B-cell-depleted T cells, or PBMCs.

V was trimmed by 5 bases and J by 5 bases, leaving 19 bases between them. Germline lookup yields CDR1 LNHDA and CDR2 SQIVND (reference sequence). The length of the CDR3 is 15 residues. Assay used: immunoSEQ multiplex PCR; TCRdb lists only in-frame clones, some missing. The profile shows about 190,000 clones, 85% to 90% of them singletons. V usage is TRBV19 and J usage is TRBJ2-7; D might be TRBD1 (6 bases). The TCR was taken from a man in his fifties or sixties with acute or convalescent COVID-19. Sequencing input: peripheral blood. Here the CDR3 reads CASSPPGHEADEQYF. The CDR3 DNA is TGTGCCAGTAGTCCCCCGGGACACGAGGCAGACGAGCAGTACTTC.